Shown below are 10 T cell receptor beta chains from a single sample sequenced in a study of blood T cell repertoires in COVID-19. Assay used: immunoSEQ multiplex PCR; TCRdb lists only in-frame clones, some missing. The data hold over 200,000 clones, with roughly nine tenths observed a single time. Sequencing used PBMCs or T cells enriched from blood (not recorded which). Receptor source: a woman aged 45 to 65 in a cohort exposed to, infected with or recovered from COVID-19 (not recorded which).

The CDR3 region is CASSAPGQELWNQPQHF. In DNA, the CDR3 is TGTGCCAGCAGTGCCCCGGGACAGGAACTTTGGAATCAGCCCCAGCATTTT. This rearrangement joins TRBV6-1 to TRBJ1-5; 8 bases match TRBD1. This CDR3 region has 17 residues. V was pared by 4 bases and J by 4 bases, with 12 bases of the junction left unmatched. CDR1 and CDR2 (germline): MNHNS, SASEGT.

V and J are TRBV3-1 (or the pseudogene TRBV3-2) and TRBJ1-1; weak D call: TRBD1 (5 bases). The CDR3 runs to 14 residues. In germline, CDR1 is LGHDT, CDR2 YNNKEL (reference sequence). V lost 1 base and J lost 4, with 10 bases in between. The DNA of the CDR3 is TGTGCCAGCAGCCAAGCATCCAGGGCCACTGAAGCTTTCTTT. It translates to CASSQASRATEAFF.

The rearrangement joins TRBV4-1 to TRBJ1-2, with D possibly being TRBD1 (5 bases). Germline lookup yields CDR1 MGHRA and CDR2 YSYEKL. With 1 base removed from V and 8 bases from J, the gap between germline ends came to 11 bases. The CDR3 length is 13 residues. The CDR3 DNA sequence: TGCGCCAGCAGCCAAGTTGGTCAGGGCGGCTACACCTTC. Amino acids: CASSQVGQGGYTF.

This chain links TRBV4-2 with TRBJ2-2; D is perhaps TRBD2 (5 bases). In germline, CDR1 is LGHNA, CDR2 YNFKEQ. The germline V and J ends were trimmed by 11 bases and 1 base, with 11 bases remaining between them. This CDR3 comprises 13 residues. CDR3 amino acids: CACGRGNTGELFF. The CDR3 region has the DNA TGTGCCTGTGGACGGGGGAACACCGGGGAGCTGTTTTTT.

The chain is built from TRBV6-5 and TRBJ1-4; no definite D call. The CDR3 totals 12 residues. Germline CDR1 reads MNHEY; CDR2 reads SVGAGI. The V end lost 8 bases, the J end lost 8 bases, and 12 bases lay between the germline ends. The CDR3 nucleotides read TGTGCCAGCGTCGGGGTATGGGAAAAACTGTTTTTT. It yields the protein CASVGVWEKLFF.

The V gene is TRBV19, the J gene TRBJ2-2; 7 nucleotides line up with TRBD1. CDR1 and CDR2 (germline): LNHDA, SQIVND (reference sequence). V lost 7 bases and J lost 5; bases outside the gene matches: 7. CDR3 size: 14 residues. The CDR3 loop is CASTQGVRTGELFF. The CDR3 region has the DNA TGTGCCAGTACCCAGGGGGTCCGAACCGGGGAGCTGTTTTTT.

In this sample, this clone turned up a few times. This chain joins TRBV19 and TRBJ1-1; 8 bases map to TRBD1. Losses at the gene ends were 6 bases for V and 1 base for J; bases not matched to a gene: 4. Germline CDR1 LNHDA, CDR2 SQIVND (reference sequence). The CDR3 loop spans 14 amino acids. The CDR3 region has the DNA TGTGCCAGTAGGACCGGGACAGGGAACACTGAAGCTTTCTTT. This codes for CASRTGTGNTEAFF.

The chain is built from TRBV7-9 and TRBJ2-7; D perhaps matches TRBD2 (5 bases). CDR1 and CDR2 (germline): SEHNR, FQNEAQ (reference sequence). The CDR3 sequence is 14 residues long. Between the trimmed V and J ends, which lost 5 bases and 5 bases, there was a span of 16 bases. The CDR3 bases are TGTGCCAGCAGCGCGCCGGGGAAGACCCACGAGCAGTACTTC. Its translation is CASSAPGKTHEQYF.

The CDR3 DNA reads as TGTGCCAGCAGCTTAGCTCCAGGGGCGACGAGGGGCTACACCTTC. Translating gives CASSLAPGATRGYTF. J is TRBJ1-2 and V is TRBV7-9; the D gene is possibly TRBD1 (6 bases). Between the trimmed V and J ends, which lost 0 bases and 8 bases, there was a span of 16 bases. The CDR3 consists of 15 residues. Germline lookup yields CDR1 SEHNR and CDR2 FQNEAQ (reference sequence).

This clone appeared once. The chain uses TRBV28 and TRBJ1-5; 9 nucleotides match TRBD1. Germline V CDR1 and CDR2: MDHEN, SYDVKM. CDR3 length: 14 amino acids. J gave up 2 bases and V 6 bases, and 2 bases lay outside the gene matches. The CDR3 here is CASRRQGGNQPQHF. The CDR3, as DNA: TGTGCCAGCAGGCGACAGGGGGGCAATCAGCCCCAGCATTTT.